This TCR beta chain comes out of a study of blood T cell repertoires in COVID-19 (dated by TCRdb to 2020 to 2022). Concerning the study at large: Collaborator samples came from the United States, Italy and Spain and covered acute and convalescent phases of COVID-19. Where available, HLA class I and class II types were obtained from metadata supplied by the sample provider rather than from assay-based typing. Nearly every sample came with metadata listing a de-identified subject ID, COVID-19 status, age in years and sex. A freely available public database, intended as a resource for researchers studying the immune response to SARS-CoV-2, is where the repertoires were released. Samples came from the ongoing ImmuneRACE study (first 160 participants) plus 1,254 subjects from 6 global collaborators. The material from the prospective study consisted of cDNA or gDNA derived from T cells, B-cell-depleted T cells, or PBMCs. The dataset comprised deeply sampled blood TCRbeta repertoires from subjects exposed to, actively infected with, or recovered from COVID-19. Paper-wide results and their limitations: The quantity of clinical and demographic metadata differed by source and by participant and was supplied without curation.

Trimming leaves V shorter by 0 bases and J shorter by 5 bases, with the junction holding 6 bases beyond the gene matches. The germline V gene specifies MNHEY as CDR1 and SVGEGT as CDR2. The CDR3 runs 15 amino acids, cysteine and phenylalanine included. CDR3 DNA is the only sequence kept; it has 45 bases, read in frame from the first base. On this clone itself: This clone's antigen is unknown. It has no much larger one-base neighbor in the sample; base qualities were not kept.

The collaborating institutions used their own protocols to collect whole blood in K2EDTA tubes. For TCRbeta analysis, collaborators shipped samples in one of three forms: frozen whole blood, isolated PBMCs, or DNA extracted from either of those sample types. TCRbeta CDR3 regions were amplified from genomic DNA by means of the immunoSEQ Assay, a bias-controlled multiplex PCR. The authors' analysis ran thus. Within the assay, amplification of reference gene primers was used to estimate how many nucleated cells each sample contained. To quantify the absolute abundance of each unique TCRbeta CDR3 rearrangement, sequence reads were collapsed and filtered. For each sample, productive Simpson clonality was calculated by taking the square root of Simpson's diversity index across productive rearrangements. This immuneACCESS table, as held by TCRdb, lists in-frame sequences with V and J called but not all clones. Of the missing ones, under half trace to an unresolved V gene in checked studies; the others have no known cause. V and J calls and clone size are given by that table; D and trimming were obtained from the DNA. The sample table records roughly 150,000 clones; roughly 84% of these occur just once. The ten most abundant clones make up approximately 7.1% of the sample.

The sequence is built from TRBV6-2 or TRBV6-3 and TRBJ2-5, and 7 junction bases match TRBD2. This clonotype originated in a woman aged 45-59 years in a cohort sampled during active or convalescent COVID-19. The sequenced material came from peripheral blood. CDR3 reads: CASSYSVGGVETQYF. The DNA sequence is as follows: TGTGCCAGCAGTTACTCGGTTGGGGGGGTGGAGACCCAGTACTTC.